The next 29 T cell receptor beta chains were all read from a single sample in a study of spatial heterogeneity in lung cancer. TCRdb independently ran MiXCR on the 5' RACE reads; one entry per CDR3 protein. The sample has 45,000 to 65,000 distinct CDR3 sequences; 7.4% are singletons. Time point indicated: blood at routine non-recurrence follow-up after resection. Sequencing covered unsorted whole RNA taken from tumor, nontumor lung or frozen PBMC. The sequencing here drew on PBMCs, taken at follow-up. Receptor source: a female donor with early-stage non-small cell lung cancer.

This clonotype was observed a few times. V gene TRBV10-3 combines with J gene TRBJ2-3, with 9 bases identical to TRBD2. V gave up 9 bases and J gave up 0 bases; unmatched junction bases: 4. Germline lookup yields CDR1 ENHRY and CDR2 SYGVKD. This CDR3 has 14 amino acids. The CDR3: CAISGGPSTDTQYF. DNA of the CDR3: TGTGCCATTAGCGGGGGCCCTAGCACAGATACGCAGTATTTT.

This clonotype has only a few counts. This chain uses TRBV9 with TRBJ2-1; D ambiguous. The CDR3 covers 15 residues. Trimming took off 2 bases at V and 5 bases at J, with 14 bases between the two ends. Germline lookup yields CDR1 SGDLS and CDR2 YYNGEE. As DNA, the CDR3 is TGTGCCAGCAGCGTCTCGAGTACTGAGGACAATGAGCAGTTCTTC. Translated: CASSVSSTEDNEQFF.

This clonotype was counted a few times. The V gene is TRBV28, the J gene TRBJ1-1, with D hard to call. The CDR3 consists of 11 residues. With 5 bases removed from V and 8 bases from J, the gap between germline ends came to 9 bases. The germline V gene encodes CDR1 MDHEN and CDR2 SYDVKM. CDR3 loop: CASSKVREAFF. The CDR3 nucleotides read TGTGCCAGCAGTAAGGTCCGGGAAGCTTTCTTT.

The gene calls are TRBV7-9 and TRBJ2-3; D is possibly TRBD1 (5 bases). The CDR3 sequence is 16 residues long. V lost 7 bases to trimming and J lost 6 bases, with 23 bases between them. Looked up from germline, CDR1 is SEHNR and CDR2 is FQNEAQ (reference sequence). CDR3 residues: CASTPGNIDRRDTQYF. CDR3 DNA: TGTGCCAGCACCCCAGGGAATATCGATCGCAGGGATACGCAGTATTTT.

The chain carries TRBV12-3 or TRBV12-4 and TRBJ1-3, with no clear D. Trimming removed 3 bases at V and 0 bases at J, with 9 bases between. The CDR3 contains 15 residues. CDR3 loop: CASSLAGSSGNTIYF. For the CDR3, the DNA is TGTGCCAGCAGTTTGGCCGGTAGCTCTGGAAACACCATATATTTT.

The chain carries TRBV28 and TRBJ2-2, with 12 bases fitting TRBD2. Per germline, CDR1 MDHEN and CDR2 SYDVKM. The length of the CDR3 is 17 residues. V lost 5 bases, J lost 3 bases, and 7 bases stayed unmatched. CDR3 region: CASSPLRLAGDTGELFF. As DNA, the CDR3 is TGTGCCAGCAGTCCACTCCGACTAGCGGGGGACACCGGGGAGCTGTTTTTT. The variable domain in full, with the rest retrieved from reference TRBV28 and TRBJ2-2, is DVKVTQSSRYLVKRTGEKVFLECVQDMDHENMFWYRQDPGLGLRLIYFSYDVKMKEKGDIPEGYSVSREKKERFSLILESASTNQTSMYLCASSPLRLAGDTGELFFGEGSRLTVL.

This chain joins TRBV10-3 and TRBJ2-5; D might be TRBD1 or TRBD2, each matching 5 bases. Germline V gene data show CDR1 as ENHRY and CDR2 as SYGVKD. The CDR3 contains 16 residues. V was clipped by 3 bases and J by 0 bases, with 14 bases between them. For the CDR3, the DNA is TGTGCCATCAGTGATAGCATAGGGGAGTACCAAGAGACCCAGTACTTC. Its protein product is CAISDSIGEYQETQYF.

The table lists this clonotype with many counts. CDR3: CSVVRGTGLGREQYF. CDR3 DNA: TGCAGCGTTGTACGTGGGACAGGGCTTGGAAGGGAGCAGTACTTC. The gene calls are TRBV29-1 and TRBJ2-7; 9 positions agree with TRBD1. Germline CDR1 reads SQVTM; CDR2 reads ANQGSEA. CDR3 length: 15 amino acids. Trimming removed 4 bases from V and 7 bases from J; junction bases left unmatched: 14.

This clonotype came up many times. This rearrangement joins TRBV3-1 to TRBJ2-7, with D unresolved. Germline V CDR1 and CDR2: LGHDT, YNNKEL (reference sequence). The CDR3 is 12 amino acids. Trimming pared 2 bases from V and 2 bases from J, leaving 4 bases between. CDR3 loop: CASSQLPYEQYF. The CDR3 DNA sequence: TGTGCCAGCAGCCAACTTCCCTACGAGCAGTACTTC.

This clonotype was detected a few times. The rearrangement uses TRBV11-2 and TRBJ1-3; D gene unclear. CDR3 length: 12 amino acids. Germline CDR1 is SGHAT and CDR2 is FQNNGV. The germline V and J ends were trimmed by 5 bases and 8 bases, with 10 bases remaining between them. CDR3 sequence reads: CASSDGWDTIYF. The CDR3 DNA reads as TGTGCCAGCAGCGACGGTTGGGACACCATATATTTT.

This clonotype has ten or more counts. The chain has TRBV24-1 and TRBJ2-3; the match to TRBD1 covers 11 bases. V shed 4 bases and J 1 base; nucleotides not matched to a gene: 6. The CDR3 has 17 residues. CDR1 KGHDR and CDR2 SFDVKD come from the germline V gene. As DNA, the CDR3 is TGTGCCACCAGTGACCCCGGGACAGGGGGTGGCACAGATACGCAGTATTTT. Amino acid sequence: CATSDPGTGGGTDTQYF.

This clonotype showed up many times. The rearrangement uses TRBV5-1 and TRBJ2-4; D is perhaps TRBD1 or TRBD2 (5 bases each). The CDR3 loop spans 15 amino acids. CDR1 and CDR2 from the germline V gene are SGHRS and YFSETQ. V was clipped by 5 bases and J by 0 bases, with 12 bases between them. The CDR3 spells CASRSGTQAKNIQYF. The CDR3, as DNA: TGCGCCAGCAGGTCCGGGACCCAAGCCAAAAACATTCAGTACTTC.

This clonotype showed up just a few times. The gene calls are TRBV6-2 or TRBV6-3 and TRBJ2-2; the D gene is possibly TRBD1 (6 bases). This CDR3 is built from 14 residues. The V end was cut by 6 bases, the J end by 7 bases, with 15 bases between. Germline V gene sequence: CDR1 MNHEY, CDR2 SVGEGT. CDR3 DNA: TGTGCCAGCAGGATAACAGGGTTTATCGGGGAGCTGTTTTTT. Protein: CASRITGFIGELFF.

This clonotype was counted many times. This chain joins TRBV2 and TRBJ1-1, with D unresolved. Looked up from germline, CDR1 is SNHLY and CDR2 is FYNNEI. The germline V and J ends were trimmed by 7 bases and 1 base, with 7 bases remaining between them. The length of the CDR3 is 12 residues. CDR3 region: CASIDKNTEAFF. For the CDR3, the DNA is TGTGCCAGCATTGACAAGAACACTGAAGCTTTCTTT.

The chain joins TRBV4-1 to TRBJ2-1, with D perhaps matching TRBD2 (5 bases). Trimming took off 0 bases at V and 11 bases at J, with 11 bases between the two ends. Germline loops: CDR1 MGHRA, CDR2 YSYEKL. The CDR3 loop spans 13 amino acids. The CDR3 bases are TGCGCCAGCAGCCAAGATCGGGGAGTACAGCAGTTCTTC. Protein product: CASSQDRGVQQFF.

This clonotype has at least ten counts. The CDR3 DNA is TGCAGTGCTAGAGATAGAAGCAGGGTGAACACTGAAGCTTTCTTT. It encodes CSARDRSRVNTEAFF. The rearrangement uses TRBV20-1 and TRBJ1-1; D possibly corresponds to TRBD1 (5 bases). V lost 0 bases and J 0 bases, leaving 11 bases between the germline ends. Germline assignment: CDR1 DFQATT and CDR2 SNEGSKA (reference sequence). The CDR3 has 15 amino acids.

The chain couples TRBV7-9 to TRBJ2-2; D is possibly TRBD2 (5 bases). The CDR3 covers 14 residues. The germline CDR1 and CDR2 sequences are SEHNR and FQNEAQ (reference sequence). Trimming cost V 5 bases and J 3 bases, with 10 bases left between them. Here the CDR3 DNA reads TGTGCCAGCAGCCCCTACGGGGACACCGGGGAGCTGTTTTTT. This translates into CASSPYGDTGELFF. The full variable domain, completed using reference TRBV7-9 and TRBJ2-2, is DTGVSQNPRHKITKRGQNVTFRCDPISEHNRLYWYRQTLGQGPEFLTYFQNEAQLEKSRLLSDRFSAERPKGSFSTLEIQRTEQGDSAMYLCASSPYGDTGELFFGEGSRLTVL.

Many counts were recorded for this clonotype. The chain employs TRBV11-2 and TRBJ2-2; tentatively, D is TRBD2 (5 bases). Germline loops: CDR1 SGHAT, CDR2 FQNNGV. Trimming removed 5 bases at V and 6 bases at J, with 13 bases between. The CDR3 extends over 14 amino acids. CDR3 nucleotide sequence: TGTGCCAGCAGCCGCGGGCCGGAATCCGGGGAGCTGTTTTTT. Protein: CASSRGPESGELFF.

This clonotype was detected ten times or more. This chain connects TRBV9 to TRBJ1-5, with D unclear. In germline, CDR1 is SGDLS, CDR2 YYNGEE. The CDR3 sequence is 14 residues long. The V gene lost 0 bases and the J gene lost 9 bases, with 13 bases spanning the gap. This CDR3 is CASSVAQYGGPQHF. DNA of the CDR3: TGTGCCAGCAGCGTAGCCCAATATGGCGGGCCCCAGCATTTT.

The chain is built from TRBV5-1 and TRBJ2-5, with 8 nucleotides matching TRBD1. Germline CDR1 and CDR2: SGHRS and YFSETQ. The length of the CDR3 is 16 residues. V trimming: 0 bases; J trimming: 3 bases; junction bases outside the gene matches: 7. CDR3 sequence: CASSLGTMTGEETQYF. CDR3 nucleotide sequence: TGCGCCAGCAGCTTGGGGACAATGACAGGGGAAGAGACCCAGTACTTC.

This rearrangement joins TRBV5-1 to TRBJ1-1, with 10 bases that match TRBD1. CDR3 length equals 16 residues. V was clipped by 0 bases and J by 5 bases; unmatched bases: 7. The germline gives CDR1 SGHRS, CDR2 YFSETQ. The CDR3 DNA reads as TGCGCCAGCAGCTTGGCCGGGGGGACAGGGGTGACTGAAGCTTTCTTT. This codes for CASSLAGGTGVTEAFF.

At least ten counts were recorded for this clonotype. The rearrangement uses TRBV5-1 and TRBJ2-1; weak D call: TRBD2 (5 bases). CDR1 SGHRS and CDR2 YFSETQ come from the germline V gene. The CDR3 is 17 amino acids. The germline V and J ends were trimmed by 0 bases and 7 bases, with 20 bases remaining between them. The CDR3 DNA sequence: TGCGCCAGCAGCTTGGCGCTAGCAGGAGTACAACGGAATGAGCAGTTCTTC. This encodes CASSLALAGVQRNEQFF.

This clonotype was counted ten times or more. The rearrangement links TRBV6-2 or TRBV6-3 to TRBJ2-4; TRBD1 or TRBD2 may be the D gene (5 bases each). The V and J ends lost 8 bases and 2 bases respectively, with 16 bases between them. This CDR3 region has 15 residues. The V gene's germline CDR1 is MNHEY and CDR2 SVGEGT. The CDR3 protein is CASREFGTTKNIQYF. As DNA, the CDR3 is TGTGCCAGCCGGGAATTTGGGACCACCAAAAACATTCAGTACTTC.

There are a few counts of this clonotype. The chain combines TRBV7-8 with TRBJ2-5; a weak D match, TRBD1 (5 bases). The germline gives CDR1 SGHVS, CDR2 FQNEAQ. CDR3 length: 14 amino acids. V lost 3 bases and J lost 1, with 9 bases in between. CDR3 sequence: CASSFSQAQETQYF. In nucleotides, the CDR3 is TGTGCCAGCAGCTTTTCACAGGCCCAAGAGACCCAGTACTTC.

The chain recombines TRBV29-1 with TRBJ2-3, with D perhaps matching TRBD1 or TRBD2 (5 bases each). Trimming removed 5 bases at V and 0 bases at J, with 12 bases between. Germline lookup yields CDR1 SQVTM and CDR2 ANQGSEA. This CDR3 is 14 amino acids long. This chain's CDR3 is CSVSGTTSTDTQYF. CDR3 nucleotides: TGCAGCGTTTCCGGGACGACCAGCACAGATACGCAGTATTTT.

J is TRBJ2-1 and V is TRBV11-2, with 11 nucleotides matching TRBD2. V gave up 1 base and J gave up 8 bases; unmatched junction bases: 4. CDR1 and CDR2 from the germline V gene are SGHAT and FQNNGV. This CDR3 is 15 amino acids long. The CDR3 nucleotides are TGTGCCAGCAGCTTAGGGCTAGCGGGGGGTTATGAGCAGTTCTTC. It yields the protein CASSLGLAGGYEQFF.

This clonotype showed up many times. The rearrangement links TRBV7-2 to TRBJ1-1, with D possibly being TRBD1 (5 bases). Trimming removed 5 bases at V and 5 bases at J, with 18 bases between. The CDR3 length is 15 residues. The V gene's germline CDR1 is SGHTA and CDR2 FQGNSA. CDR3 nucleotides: TGTGCCAGCAGCCATCAGCGGAGGGGCCAAACTGAAGCTTTCTTT. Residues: CASSHQRRGQTEAFF.

Written as DNA, the CDR3 is TGCGCCAGCAGCTATTCCAGGGGGCGAGGAGGAGAGACCCAGTACTTC. This gives the protein CASSYSRGRGGETQYF. This rearrangement joins TRBV5-1 to TRBJ2-5; 8 bases map to TRBD1. Per the germline V gene, CDR1 is SGHRS and CDR2 is YFSETQ. J gave up 4 bases and V 3 bases, and 11 bases lay outside the gene matches. This CDR3 is 16 amino acids long.

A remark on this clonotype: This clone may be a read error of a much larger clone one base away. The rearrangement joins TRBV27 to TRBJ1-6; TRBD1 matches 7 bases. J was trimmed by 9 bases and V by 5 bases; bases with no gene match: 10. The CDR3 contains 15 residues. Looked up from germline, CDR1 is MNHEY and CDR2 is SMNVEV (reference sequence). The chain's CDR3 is CASSPTGERSSPLHF. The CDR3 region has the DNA TGTGCCAGCAGTCCTACAGGGGAAAGATCTTCACCCCTCCACTTT.